The rows below give T cell receptor beta chains drawn from one sample of a study of Ad26.COV2.S vaccination and SARS-CoV-2 variants. Assay used: immunoSEQ multiplex PCR; TCRdb lists only in-frame clones, some missing. There are about 480,000 clones in the sample; roughly 87% occur only once, and roughly 13% lies in the top ten. Source: peripheral blood, taken in a trial of Ad26.COV2.S vaccine versus placebo. All receptors come from a person aged 18-60 years who received the Ad26.COV2.S COVID-19 vaccine or a placebo. Each CDR3 is given with its conserved first and last residue. The D gene is left open where the match is weak. Clone size is not always given. Where it is, it says once, few, many or a class for expanded clones.

j_gene: TRBJ1-2; abundance: NA; d_gene: TRBD1; v_gene: TRBV19; CDR3nt: TGTGCCAGTAGTACCCAAATAGGACAGGGGGCGCACACCTTC; CDR3aa: CASSTQIGQGAHTF
j_gene: TRBJ1-1; abundance: NA; d_gene: NA; v_gene: TRBV5-1; CDR3nt: TGCGCCAGCAGCTTGGAGGTGGGACAATGGAACACTGAAGCTTTCTTT; CDR3aa: CASSLEVGQWNTEAFF
j_gene: TRBJ2-2; abundance: NA; d_gene: NA; v_gene: TRBV6-5; CDR3nt: TGTGCCACGGGGTGGGGGGAGCTGTTTTTT; CDR3aa: CATGWGELFF
j_gene: TRBJ2-6; abundance: NA; d_gene: TRBD1; v_gene: TRBV19; CDR3nt: TGTGCCAGTAGTACCCGGACAGGGACTGGGGCCAACGTCCTGACTTTC; CDR3aa: CASSTRTGTGANVLTF
j_gene: TRBJ2-1; abundance: once; d_gene: NA; v_gene: TRBV10-1; CDR3nt: TGCGCCAGCAGATTGTCCGGGACCTACAATGAGCAGTTCTTC; CDR3aa: CASRLSGTYNEQFF
j_gene: TRBJ1-5; abundance: once; d_gene: NA; v_gene: TRBV28; CDR3nt: TGTGCCAGCAGTTTAACCGGGGATTGGATTCAGCCCCAGCATTTT; CDR3aa: CASSLTGDWIQPQHF
j_gene: TRBJ1-3; abundance: NA; d_gene: NA; v_gene: TRBV6-5; CDR3nt: TGTGCCAGCAGTACGTCAGGATCCCCTGGAAACACCATATATTTT; CDR3aa: CASSTSGSPGNTIYF
j_gene: TRBJ2-3; abundance: NA; d_gene: TRBD1; v_gene: TRBV5-4; CDR3nt: TGTGCCAGCAGCAAACCGGGACAGGGGGAAGATACGCAGTATTTT; CDR3aa: CASSKPGQGEDTQYF
j_gene: TRBJ2-7; abundance: NA; d_gene: NA; v_gene: TRBV12-3/TRBV12-4; CDR3nt: TGTGCCAGCAGTTTAGTGGCTACCTACGAGCAGTACTTC; CDR3aa: CASSLVATYEQYF
j_gene: TRBJ2-1; abundance: NA; d_gene: TRBD2; v_gene: TRBV6-5; CDR3nt: TGTGCCAGCACTGGACTAGCGGGAGCCGAGCAGTTCTTC; CDR3aa: CASTGLAGAEQFF
j_gene: TRBJ2-6; abundance: NA; d_gene: NA; v_gene: TRBV14; CDR3nt: TGTGCCAGCAGCCGGGCAGGCTTCGGGGCCAACGTCCTGACTTTC; CDR3aa: CASSRAGFGANVLTF
j_gene: TRBJ1-6; abundance: NA; d_gene: TRBD1; v_gene: TRBV30; CDR3nt: TGTGCCTGGGACGACGGACAGGCCAAAAATTCACCCCTCCACTTT; CDR3aa: CAWDDGQAKNSPLHF
j_gene: TRBJ1-1; abundance: NA; d_gene: NA; v_gene: TRBV7-3; CDR3nt: TGTGCCAGCAGCTTAAAAGGGGGAACAGGGCACACTGAAGCTTTCTTT; CDR3aa: CASSLKGGTGHTEAFF
j_gene: TRBJ2-1; abundance: NA; d_gene: TRBD2; v_gene: TRBV27; CDR3nt: TGTGCCAGCAGTTCGGGGCGGGAGTTCTCCAATGAGCAGTTCTTC; CDR3aa: CASSSGREFSNEQFF
j_gene: TRBJ2-4; abundance: NA; d_gene: NA; v_gene: TRBV9; CDR3nt: TGTGCCAGCGGGGGAAACATTCAGTACTTC; CDR3aa: CASGGNIQYF
j_gene: TRBJ2-5; abundance: NA; d_gene: NA; v_gene: TRBV2; CDR3nt: TGTGCCAGCAGTGAAATGACGGAGACCCAGTACTTC; CDR3aa: CASSEMTETQYF
j_gene: TRBJ2-7; abundance: NA; d_gene: NA; v_gene: TRBV6-2/TRBV6-3; CDR3nt: TGTGCCAGCAGTTACCCGAACGAGCAGTACTTC; CDR3aa: CASSYPNEQYF
j_gene: TRBJ2-1; abundance: NA; d_gene: NA; v_gene: TRBV2; CDR3nt: TGTGCCAGCAGTGAGTTGGGACGCGATGAGCAGTTCTTC; CDR3aa: CASSELGRDEQFF
j_gene: TRBJ2-1; abundance: NA; d_gene: TRBD1; v_gene: TRBV29-1; CDR3nt: TGCAGCGTTCTGAAGTTCGACAGGGTGGGGCAGTTCTTC; CDR3aa: CSVLKFDRVGQFF
j_gene: TRBJ2-7; abundance: NA; d_gene: NA; v_gene: TRBV2; CDR3nt: TGTGCCAGCAACGGAGGGATAGGCTACGAGCAGTACTTC; CDR3aa: CASNGGIGYEQYF
j_gene: TRBJ2-3; abundance: NA; d_gene: NA; v_gene: TRBV28; CDR3nt: TGTGCCAGCAGTCCTCTTCGCGGGACAACAGATACGCAGTATTTT; CDR3aa: CASSPLRGTTDTQYF
j_gene: TRBJ2-7; abundance: NA; d_gene: NA; v_gene: TRBV27; CDR3nt: TGTGCCAGCAGGGGGCCCGACGAGCAGTACTTC; CDR3aa: CASRGPDEQYF
j_gene: TRBJ2-7; abundance: NA; d_gene: NA; v_gene: TRBV5-4; CDR3nt: TGTGCCAGCAGCTCGGGGGCGGGGCTTCACTACGAGCAGTACTTC; CDR3aa: CASSSGAGLHYEQYF
j_gene: TRBJ2-3; abundance: NA; d_gene: NA; v_gene: TRBV19; CDR3nt: TGTGCCAGTCATCATCAGGGATCAGATACGCAGTATTTT; CDR3aa: CASHHQGSDTQYF
j_gene: TRBJ2-2; abundance: once; d_gene: NA; v_gene: TRBV5-1; CDR3nt: TGCGCCAGCAGCTTGGGGCCCGGGGTCCCGGAGCTGTTTTTT; CDR3aa: CASSLGPGVPELFF
j_gene: TRBJ1-5; abundance: once; d_gene: NA; v_gene: TRBV20-1; CDR3nt: TGCAGTGCTAGTGAGGCTAGAAGGGTAAATCAGCCCCAGCATTTT; CDR3aa: CSASEARRVNQPQHF
j_gene: TRBJ1-4; abundance: NA; d_gene: TRBD1; v_gene: TRBV7-9; CDR3nt: TGTGCCAGCAGCGTTACAGGGGACCCAACTAATGAAAAACTGTTTTTT; CDR3aa: CASSVTGDPTNEKLFF
j_gene: TRBJ2-7; abundance: once; d_gene: NA; v_gene: TRBV28; CDR3nt: TGTGCCAGCAGTTCCCCCCCTGGTTCCGAGCAGTACTTC; CDR3aa: CASSSPPGSEQYF
j_gene: TRBJ1-1; abundance: once; d_gene: NA; v_gene: TRBV6-5; CDR3nt: TGTGCCAGCAGCCCCCTGACCAACACTGAAGCTTTCTTT; CDR3aa: CASSPLTNTEAFF
j_gene: TRBJ1-2; abundance: NA; d_gene: TRBD1; v_gene: TRBV4-3; CDR3nt: TGCGCCAGCAGCCGGGACAGGGTAGGCTATGGCTACACCTTC; CDR3aa: CASSRDRVGYGYTF
j_gene: TRBJ2-7; abundance: few; d_gene: NA; v_gene: TRBV11-2; CDR3nt: TGTGCCAGCACATCGGGTAGGGGCGAGCAGTACTTC; CDR3aa: CASTSGRGEQYF
j_gene: TRBJ2-7; abundance: few; d_gene: NA; v_gene: TRBV6-2/TRBV6-3; CDR3nt: TGTGCCAGCAGTTACTATTATGAGGGCGAGCAGTACTTC; CDR3aa: CASSYYYEGEQYF
j_gene: TRBJ2-1; abundance: NA; d_gene: TRBD2; v_gene: TRBV5-4; CDR3nt: TGTGCCAGCAGCTTGGGGACTAGCGGGATTGGTGAGCAGTTCTTC; CDR3aa: CASSLGTSGIGEQFF
j_gene: TRBJ2-1; abundance: NA; d_gene: NA; v_gene: TRBV5-4; CDR3nt: TGTGCCAGCAGCTTTAACCACGAGGTTGAGCAGTTCTTC; CDR3aa: CASSFNHEVEQFF
j_gene: TRBJ2-1; abundance: NA; d_gene: TRBD2; v_gene: TRBV5-1; CDR3nt: TGCGCCAGCAGTCCCGGGACTAGTGCGAACAATGAGCAGTTCTTC; CDR3aa: CASSPGTSANNEQFF
j_gene: TRBJ1-2; abundance: NA; d_gene: NA; v_gene: TRBV7-8; CDR3nt: TGTGCCAGCAGCCGAGGGGAGGTAATCTATGGCTACACCTTC; CDR3aa: CASSRGEVIYGYTF
j_gene: TRBJ2-3; abundance: once; d_gene: TRBD2; v_gene: TRBV5-4; CDR3nt: TGTGCCAGCAGCTTGGCGACCTTGGCGGGACTAGTAGGAGATACGCAGTATTTT; CDR3aa: CASSLATLAGLVGDTQYF
j_gene: TRBJ1-5; abundance: NA; d_gene: NA; v_gene: TRBV5-6; CDR3nt: TGTGCCAGCAGCTTGTGGGGAAGCCAGCCACTAGGTCAGCCCCAGCATTTT; CDR3aa: CASSLWGSQPLGQPQHF
j_gene: TRBJ2-1; abundance: once; d_gene: TRBD1; v_gene: TRBV5-1; CDR3nt: TGCGCCAGCAGCAACCGGGACAGGGGAGGCGTGTCGGGGGGCAATGAGCAGTTCTTC; CDR3aa: CASSNRDRGGVSGGNEQFF
j_gene: TRBJ2-1; abundance: NA; d_gene: NA; v_gene: TRBV6-5; CDR3nt: TGTGCCAGCAGTTACTCGGGTGCGGAGCAGTTCTTC; CDR3aa: CASSYSGAEQFF
j_gene: TRBJ2-1; abundance: once; d_gene: NA; v_gene: TRBV15; CDR3nt: TGTGCCACCAGCAGAAGGGGGTACAATGAGCAGTTCTTC; CDR3aa: CATSRRGYNEQFF
j_gene: TRBJ1-2; abundance: NA; d_gene: NA; v_gene: TRBV3-1/TRBV3-2; CDR3nt: TGTGCCAGCAGCGGGACGGCTTACTATGGCTACACCTTC; CDR3aa: CASSGTAYYGYTF
j_gene: TRBJ1-5; abundance: NA; d_gene: TRBD1; v_gene: TRBV7-2; CDR3nt: TGTGCCAGCAGCTCCCTGGCAGGGGGGGTAAGGCCCCAGCATTTT; CDR3aa: CASSSLAGGVRPQHF
j_gene: TRBJ2-7; abundance: NA; d_gene: NA; v_gene: TRBV19; CDR3nt: TGTGCCAGTAGTCCCCGGGTATTCTACGAGCAGTACTTC; CDR3aa: CASSPRVFYEQYF
j_gene: TRBJ1-2; abundance: few; d_gene: NA; v_gene: TRBV27; CDR3nt: TGTGCCAGCAGTTTAACCGGCCGATTAAACTATGGCTACACCTTC; CDR3aa: CASSLTGRLNYGYTF
j_gene: TRBJ1-3; abundance: NA; d_gene: NA; v_gene: TRBV9; CDR3nt: TGTGCCAGCAGCGTTTTGTCTGGAAACACCATATATTTT; CDR3aa: CASSVLSGNTIYF
j_gene: TRBJ2-1; abundance: NA; d_gene: NA; v_gene: TRBV6-1; CDR3nt: TGTGCCAGCAGTGAAGGCGACGGATACAATGAGCAGTTCTTC; CDR3aa: CASSEGDGYNEQFF
j_gene: TRBJ2-2; abundance: NA; d_gene: NA; v_gene: TRBV28; CDR3nt: TGTGCCAGCAGTTTCGGAATCACCCAAGGGGGGGAGCTGTTTTTT; CDR3aa: CASSFGITQGGELFF
j_gene: TRBJ1-5; abundance: NA; d_gene: NA; v_gene: TRBV5-1; CDR3nt: TGCGCCAGCAGCTGGTCGTCTGAGGGGCTAAGTCAGCCCCAGCATTTT; CDR3aa: CASSWSSEGLSQPQHF
j_gene: TRBJ2-7; abundance: NA; d_gene: TRBD2; v_gene: TRBV30; CDR3nt: TGTGCCTGGAGTCTCCGGCGGGAGGCCTCCGGCGAGCAGTACTTC; CDR3aa: CAWSLRREASGEQYF